This T cell receptor beta chain was sequenced in a study of low-dose radiotherapy and immunotherapy resistance in tumors. Study as a whole: Doses of 0.5 Gy per fraction every 2 weeks, totaling 6.5 Gy, went to Cohort 1. Every two weeks, the protocol called for intravenous cyclophosphamide at 200 mg/m2. It was given one day before each radiation and immunotherapy administration.

First-strand cDNA used TRAV- and TRBV-specific primers, covering alpha and beta chains. Amplification of TCRs used a constant-region primer and V-primer adapter for about 19 PCR cycles. Amplification of isolated mRNA was accomplished via in vitro transcription. MiXCR, run by TCRdb on the reads, gives a single entry per CDR3 protein. The sample yields around 65,000 distinct CDR3 sequences, more than 25% seen once. The time point was: before trial treatment. Eligibility criteria specified advanced solid malignancies devoid of tumor-infiltrating lymphocytes. Trimming removed 5 bases from V and 2 bases from J; junction bases left unmatched: 10. Germline V gives CDR1 MNHEY, CDR2 SVGEGT. CDR3 size: 17 residues.

The sample in question was PBMCs, obtained before treatment. This chain joins TRBV6-2 or TRBV6-3 and TRBJ2-5, with 11 bases identical to TRBD2. The origin of this receptor is a male donor with rectosigmoid adenocarcinoma. The CDR3 DNA reads TGTGCCAGCAGTGAGGACGGGACTAGCGGACTACAAGAGACCCAGTACTTC. Encoded protein: CASSEDGTSGLQETQYF.